The rows below give T cell receptor beta chains drawn from one sample of a study of blood T cell repertoires in COVID-19. Sequencing used immunoSEQ multiplex PCR; TCRdb keeps in-frame clones, though not all of them. The sample consists of a few hundred thousand clones, approximately 90% of them appearing once. Sequencing was performed on PBMCs or T cells enriched from blood (not recorded which). These receptor sequences come from a woman aged 40 to 50 who had been exposed to COVID-19. CDR3s include the opening cysteine and the closing phenylalanine or tryptophan.

>TRBV6-6|TRBJ1-2
CASSTKGLGYTF
>TRBV4-1|TRBJ1-1
CASSQGVRGGEGEAFF
>TRBV29-1|TRBJ2-7
CSVGTLVSSYEQYF
>TRBV18|TRBJ2-7
CASSLQRGSGDSLYEQYF
>TRBV5-1|TRBJ2-4
CASSRTGGEGLAKNIQYF
>TRBV5-1|TRBJ1-4
CASSSGGGEKLFF
>TRBV11-3|TRBJ2-3
CASSSGTGGLSDTQYF
>TRBV7-9|TRBJ1-3
CASSTGSGNTIYF
>TRBV29-1|TRBJ2-3
CSVASSGGITDTQYF
>TRBV2|TRBJ1-1
CALDTGPTMNTEAFF
>TRBV5-1|TRBJ1-1
CASSIGRAGGLAEAFF
>TRBV5-4|TRBJ1-3
CASSLGGQGAIRNTIYF
>TRBV14|TRBJ2-7
CASSLSWGGQSREEQYF
>TRBV7-9|TRBJ1-1
CASSLSQGYEAFF
>TRBV25-1|TRBJ1-2
CASSGPRDSDGYTF
>TRBV6-2/TRBV6-3|TRBJ1-2
CASSSGRAYGYTF
>TRBV7-9|TRBJ2-2
CASSYEQGYNTGELFF
>TRBV6-5|TRBJ1-1
CASKITDRGNSEAFF
>TRBV2|TRBJ1-1
CASRQERWTEAFF
>TRBV18|TRBJ1-1
CASSPSNPGTGGFTEAFF
>TRBV30|TRBJ2-1
CAWSPSKPGQGFEQFF
>TRBV6-5|TRBJ1-2
CASRSGTGYSYTF
>TRBV9|TRBJ1-1
CASSAKDRGDTEAFF
>TRBV5-4|TRBJ2-3
CASSYTSGGPTDTQYF
>TRBV18|TRBJ1-4
CASSRGRGAPNEKLFF
>TRBV11-3|TRBJ2-1
CASSERRASGSLDEQFF
>TRBV30|TRBJ1-3
CAWSVLRGYGGNTIYF
>TRBV6-1|TRBJ2-7
CASSEALIGSGTSYEQYF
>TRBV2|TRBJ2-1
CASSEILAGYNEQFF
>TRBV5-4|TRBJ2-5
CASSFRLQETQYF
>TRBV7-9|TRBJ2-2
CASRGIGNTGELFF
>TRBV18|TRBJ2-5
CASSPPGSETQYF
>TRBV30|TRBJ2-1
CAWSRSSYNEQFF
>TRBV5-6|TRBJ2-1
CASRRRGASSYNEQFF
>TRBV11-2|TRBJ1-3
CASSVTISSGNTIYF
>TRBV3-1/TRBV3-2|TRBJ1-2
CASSQEWTGAEGYTF
>TRBV6-5|TRBJ1-5
CASSYSSGLSNQPQHF
>TRBV30|TRBJ1-4
CAWGGGVEKLFF
>TRBV7-8|TRBJ2-1
CASSLAWTEQFF
>TRBV24-1|TRBJ2-1
CATSDPPPRREQFF
>TRBV15|TRBJ1-4
CATSRLEANNEKLFF
>TRBV5-5|TRBJ1-6
CASSFSSSYNSPLHF
>TRBV15|TRBJ1-1
CATSSPRAGALNTEAFF
>TRBV9|TRBJ2-6
CASSGGTGTSGANVLTF
>TRBV5-1|TRBJ2-2
CASSFSTANTGELFF
>TRBV19|TRBJ2-1
CASSIDSRANEQFF
>TRBV2|TRBJ1-1
CASRVGGTEAFF
>TRBV15|TRBJ2-1
CATSGRDRGRDEQFF
>TRBV27|TRBJ1-1
CASSLSGRRTEAFF
>TRBV30|TRBJ2-4
CAWSVVASAKNIQYF